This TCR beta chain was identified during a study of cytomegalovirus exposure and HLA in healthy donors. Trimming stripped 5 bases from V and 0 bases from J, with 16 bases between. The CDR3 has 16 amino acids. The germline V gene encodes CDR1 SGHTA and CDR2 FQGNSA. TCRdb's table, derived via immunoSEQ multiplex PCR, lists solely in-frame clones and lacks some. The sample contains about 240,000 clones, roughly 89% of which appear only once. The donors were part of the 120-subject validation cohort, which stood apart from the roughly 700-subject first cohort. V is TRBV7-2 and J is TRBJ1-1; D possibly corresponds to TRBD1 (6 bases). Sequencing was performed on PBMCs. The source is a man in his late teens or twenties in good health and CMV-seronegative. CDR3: CASSLGRGLVNTEAFF. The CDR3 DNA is TGTGCCAGCAGCCTCGGGCGGGGGCTGGTGAACACTGAAGCTTTCTTT.